Shown below are 16 T cell receptor beta chains from a single sample sequenced in a study of CD8+CD57+ T cells in acquired aplastic anemia. The template for TCR beta VDJ and CDR3 sequence profiling was genomic DNA. TCRdb re-derived calls from the reads in MiXCR, one entry per CDR3 protein. The sample has 65,000 or so distinct CDR3 sequences; 50% to 70% are singletons. The sample consisted of sorted CD4+, CD8+, or CD8+CD57+ T cells (not recorded which) from PBMCs. The source of these receptors is a human donor in good health, serving as a control.

V usage is TRBV19 and J usage is TRBJ1-1; D gene unclear. Germline V gives CDR1 LNHDA, CDR2 SQIVND (reference sequence). Trimming left V 5 bases short and J 2 bases short, with 15 bases between. CDR3 size: 15 residues. This CDR3 is CASSLAPLGNTEAFF. In DNA, the CDR3 is TGTGCCAGTAGTCTCGCTCCCCTAGGAAACACTGAAGCTTTCTTT.

The J gene is TRBJ1-6, the V gene TRBV20-1; D is unclear. Trimming left V 7 bases short and J 2 bases short, with 12 bases between. The CDR3 consists of 14 residues. Germline V gene sequence: CDR1 DFQATT, CDR2 SNEGSKA (reference sequence). The CDR3 DNA reads TGCAGTGTTTCCTTTGGCACCTATAATTCACCCCTCCACTTT. This codes for CSVSFGTYNSPLHF.

The V call is TRBV20-1, the J call TRBJ2-5; TRBD1 matches at 10 bases. V lost 5 bases, J lost 5 bases, and 11 bases stayed unmatched. The length of the CDR3 is 15 residues. The germline gives CDR1 DFQATT, CDR2 SNEGSKA (reference sequence). The chain's CDR3 is CSALNAGQGGETQYF. CDR3 DNA sequence: TGCAGTGCTCTAAACGCTGGACAGGGGGGCGAGACCCAGTACTTC.

There are many counts of this clonotype. The chain links TRBV7-9 to TRBJ1-1; 7 bases match TRBD1. Germline CDR1 and CDR2: SEHNR and FQNEAQ (reference sequence). The trim removed 5 bases at V and 3 bases at J, leaving 15 bases unmatched. This CDR3 comprises 17 residues. The CDR3: CASSRGRGGTEDTEAFF. For the CDR3, the DNA is TGTGCCAGCAGCCGAGGCCGAGGTGGGACAGAGGACACTGAAGCTTTCTTT.

This clonotype was detected many times. V and J are TRBV24-1 and TRBJ1-3; no clear D. Germline lookup yields CDR1 KGHDR and CDR2 SFDVKD. Trimming took 9 bases from V and 0 from J, leaving 14 bases between them. The CDR3 covers 15 residues. The CDR3 is CATGRQEYSGNTIYF. In DNA, the CDR3 is TGTGCCACCGGCCGCCAAGAATACTCTGGAAACACCATATATTTT.

DNA for the CDR3: TGTGCCAGCAGCAAACAGGGGAATAGGGGGTTGGCTTTCTTT. Translation gives CASSKQGNRGLAFF. The chain employs TRBV12-3 or TRBV12-4 and TRBJ1-1, with TRBD1 matching 7 bases. V shed 6 bases, J shed 11 bases, and the junction held 15 bases outside the gene matches. CDR3 length: 14 amino acids.

This clonotype is medium-sized within its sample. The chain is built from TRBV7-8 and TRBJ2-5; D uncertain. The CDR3 loop spans 13 amino acids. Germline lookup yields CDR1 SGHVS and CDR2 FQNEAQ. Trimming stripped 5 bases from V and 9 bases from J, with 16 bases between. The chain's CDR3 is CASSPRASKAQYF. CDR3 DNA sequence: TGTGCCAGCAGCCCAAGAGCTTCTAAGGCCCAGTACTTC.

V is TRBV10-3 and J is TRBJ2-1; either TRBD1 or TRBD2 may fit D (5 bases each). V lost 10 bases and J 6 bases, leaving 13 bases between the germline ends. The CDR3 totals 12 residues. Germline V lookup: CDR1 ENHRY, CDR2 SYGVKD. CDR3 region: CATVERGNEQFF. The CDR3 nucleotides are TGTGCCACCGTTGAGAGGGGCAATGAGCAGTTCTTC.

The chain combines TRBV15 with TRBJ2-1; 9 bases are shared with TRBD2. Germline CDR1 is LNHNV and CDR2 is YYDKDF (reference sequence). This CDR3 spans 14 amino acids. V was clipped by 0 bases and J by 6 bases; unmatched bases: 0. The CDR3 is CATSRELAGNEQFF. The CDR3 DNA is TGTGCCACCAGCAGAGAACTAGCGGGCAATGAGCAGTTCTTC.

A word on this clonotype: The conserved phenylalanine or tryptophan is not found at the CDR3 terminus, so this likely reflects a read error. Because the CDR3's place on the DNA is in doubt, the DNA is left out and the CDR3 is given as listed by TCRdb. This chain connects TRBV24-1 to TRBJ1-6. The germline gives CDR1 KGHDR, CDR2 SFDVKD. The CDR3 totals 8 residues, both ends included. CDR3 protein: CATSDSPT.

The rearrangement uses TRBV24-1 and TRBJ2-3; possible D gene TRBD2, 5 bases. V was clipped by 5 bases and J by 0 bases, with 14 bases between them. The CDR3 length is 16 residues. CDR1 KGHDR and CDR2 SFDVKD come from the germline V gene. CDR3: CATSAEGTTSTDTQYF. The DNA of the CDR3 is TGTGCCACCAGTGCAGAGGGAACTACTAGCACAGATACGCAGTATTTT.

This clonotype was counted many times. The chain uses TRBV5-1 and TRBJ2-5; 9 bases fit TRBD2. J gave up 2 bases and V 0 bases, and 8 bases lay outside the gene matches. Per the germline V gene, CDR1 is SGHRS and CDR2 is YFSETQ. The CDR3 is 17 residues long. CDR3 region: CASSLVVSGSGQETQYF. CDR3 sequence (DNA): TGCGCCAGCAGCTTGGTGGTTAGCGGGAGCGGACAAGAGACCCAGTACTTC.

This chain joins TRBV20-1 and TRBJ1-2; D might be TRBD1 (5 bases). The V gene lost 3 bases and the J gene lost 1 base, with 9 bases spanning the gap. CDR1 and CDR2 (germline): DFQATT, SNEGSKA (reference sequence). This CDR3 region has 13 residues. The CDR3 protein is CSASRTINYGYTF. CDR3 nucleotide sequence: TGCAGTGCTAGCCGGACAATTAACTATGGCTACACCTTC.

The J gene is TRBJ2-1, the V gene TRBV10-1; TRBD2 might be the D (5 bases). With 8 bases removed from V and 0 bases from J, the gap between germline ends came to 11 bases. The CDR3 length is 14 residues. CDR1 WNHNN and CDR2 SYGVQD come from the germline V gene (reference sequence). The DNA for the CDR3 is TGCGCCAGCGGCCCGGGAAGCTCCTACAATGAGCAGTTCTTC. Protein product: CASGPGSSYNEQFF.

This chain uses TRBV20-1 with TRBJ1-3; D is undetermined. This CDR3 is built from 15 residues. CDR1 and CDR2 (germline): DFQATT, SNEGSKA (reference sequence). Trimming stripped 1 base from V and 0 bases from J, with 10 bases between. Here the CDR3 DNA reads TGCAGTGCTAGAGGCTTCGACACCTCTGGAAACACCATATATTTT. Translated: CSARGFDTSGNTIYF.

This clonotype qualifies as medium-sized. The genes are TRBV29-1 and TRBJ2-5; possibly TRBD2 for D (5 bases). Trimming left V 4 bases short and J 2 bases short, with 11 bases between. This CDR3 comprises 13 residues. The germline CDR1 and CDR2 sequences are SQVTM and ANQGSEA. CDR3 loop: CSVGGESQETQYF. The DNA for the CDR3 is TGCAGCGTTGGGGGAGAAAGTCAAGAGACCCAGTACTTC.